The 12 T cell receptor beta chains presented below share a single source sample, sequenced in a study of identical twins. From the 5' RACE reads, TCRdb called clonotypes with MiXCR, one entry per CDR3 protein. This table has about 240,000 distinct CDR3 sequences, more than 9% appearing once. The specimen sequenced was memory T cells sorted from blood. Receptors were obtained from a man over 45 in good health.

This clonotype has at least ten counts. This chain connects TRBV3-1 to TRBJ2-1; 11 positions agree with TRBD2. The CDR3 is 16 amino acids. The germline V gene encodes CDR1 LGHDT and CDR2 YNNKEL (reference sequence). The V gene end was trimmed by 3 bases and the J gene end by 5 bases; junction bases not matched to a gene: 6. The CDR3 sequence is CASSQEGLAANNEQFF. For the CDR3, the DNA is TGTGCCAGCAGCCAGGAGGGACTAGCGGCGAACAATGAGCAGTTCTTC.

For this clonotype: This sequence may be a read error, since a much larger clone differs from it by one base. This chain links TRBV20-1 with TRBJ2-3; unclear D gene. This CDR3 comprises 13 residues. CDR1 is DFQATT, CDR2 SNEGSKA, per germline (reference sequence). As DNA, the CDR3 is TGCAGTGCTAGGGACCCTGTAACAGATACGCCGTATTTT. Protein sequence: CSARDPVTDTPYF.

The genes are TRBV7-8 and TRBJ2-3; 9 nucleotides line up with TRBD2. This CDR3 region has 17 residues. Germline V CDR1 and CDR2: SGHVS, FQNEAQ. With 5 bases clipped from V and 1 base from J, the junction kept 10 bases outside the gene matches. The CDR3 here is CASSPGPAGGRTDTQYF. In nucleotides, the CDR3 is TGTGCCAGCAGCCCGGGGCCAGCGGGAGGTCGCACAGATACGCAGTATTTT. Based on the CDR3 plus reference TRBV7-8 and TRBJ2-3, the full variable domain is GAGVSQSPRYKVAKRGQDVALRCDPISGHVSLFWYQQALGQGPEFLTYFQNEAQLDKSGLPSDRFFAERPEGSVSTLKIQRTQQEDSAVYLCASSPGPAGGRTDTQYFGPGTRLTVL.

The chain joins TRBV4-2 to TRBJ2-1; tentatively, D is TRBD2 (5 bases). The CDR3 spans 17 residues. The V and J ends lost 1 base and 6 bases respectively, with 19 bases between them. Germline V CDR1 and CDR2: LGHNA, YNFKEQ. CDR3 nucleotides: TGTGCCAGCAGCCAAGGCGAAGCGAGCGGTACCTTCAATGAGCAGTTCTTC. This gives the protein CASSQGEASGTFNEQFF.

V usage is TRBV28 and J usage is TRBJ2-7, with D possibly being TRBD2 (5 bases). Trimming removed 9 bases at V and 3 bases at J, with 12 bases between. Germline V CDR1 and CDR2: MDHEN, SYDVKM. This CDR3 is built from 12 residues. This chain's CDR3 is CASSGYFYEQYF. Here the CDR3 DNA reads TGTGCCAGTTCGGGGTACTTCTACGAGCAGTACTTC.

This clonotype has only a few counts. This chain connects TRBV29-1 to TRBJ2-7, with 11 bases that match TRBD2. Trimming took 5 bases from V and 1 from J; bases not matched to a gene: 4. The CDR3 has 14 residues. Germline V gives CDR1 SQVTM, CDR2 ANQGSEA. CDR3 in amino acids: CSVRLAGGSYEQYF. The CDR3 nucleotides are TGCAGCGTTCGGCTAGCGGGAGGATCCTACGAGCAGTACTTC.

This chain uses TRBV2 with TRBJ2-5; no firm D call. Germline CDR1 is SNHLY and CDR2 is FYNNEI. The CDR3 totals 12 residues. The CDR3 coding sequence is TGTGGCGTTGGAGTTAATCAAGAGACCCAGTACTTC. Its translation is CGVGVNQETQYF.

This chain links TRBV4-1 with TRBJ2-3, with D perhaps TRBD2 (5 bases). V gave up 1 base and J gave up 2 bases, with 19 bases separating them. The CDR3 has 18 amino acids. In germline, CDR1 is MGHRA, CDR2 YSYEKL. For the CDR3, the DNA is TGCGCCAGCAGCCAAGTGAGGTCGGAGGTTGGGAACACAGATACGCAGTATTTT. It is translated as CASSQVRSEVGNTDTQYF.

This clonotype occurred many times. J is TRBJ2-7 and V is TRBV20-1; 10 nucleotides line up with TRBD2. Unmatched junction bases numbered 9, after V lost 1 base and J lost 6 bases. The V gene's germline CDR1 is DFQATT and CDR2 SNEGSKA (reference sequence). The CDR3 contains 15 residues. CDR3 residues: CSARAASGRDREQYF. The CDR3 DNA follows: TGCAGTGCTAGAGCTGCGAGCGGGAGGGATCGCGAGCAGTACTTC.

This clonotype was seen a handful of times. This rearrangement joins TRBV11-2 to TRBJ2-3; 9 bases align to TRBD2. From germline, CDR1 is SGHAT and CDR2 FQNNGV. This CDR3 spans 18 amino acids. The junction had 9 bases not matched to a gene; V was cut back by 2 bases and J by 0 bases. This CDR3 is CASSLRLAAPPSTDTQYF. CDR3 nucleotides: TGTGCCAGCAGCTTAAGACTAGCGGCCCCTCCTAGCACAGATACGCAGTATTTT.

This clonotype was counted many times. The genes are TRBV6-2 or TRBV6-3 and TRBJ2-3; 14 nucleotides agree with TRBD2. Germline assignment: CDR1 MNHEY and CDR2 SVGEGT. V was pared by 6 bases and J by 4 bases, with 3 bases of the junction left unmatched. CDR3 length equals 15 residues. CDR3 region: CASSPGLAGADTQYF. CDR3 bases: TGTGCCAGCAGCCCGGGACTAGCGGGGGCAGATACGCAGTATTTT.

Only a few counts were recorded for this clonotype. The chain couples TRBV6-1 to TRBJ1-1; D gene uncertain. Germline assignment: CDR1 MNHNS and CDR2 SASEGT. This CDR3 comprises 13 residues. Between the trimmed V and J ends, which lost 7 bases and 5 bases, there was a span of 14 bases. CDR3 coding DNA: TGTGCCAGCAATCGACTAGGCGGGACTGAAGCTTTCTTT. It encodes CASNRLGGTEAFF.